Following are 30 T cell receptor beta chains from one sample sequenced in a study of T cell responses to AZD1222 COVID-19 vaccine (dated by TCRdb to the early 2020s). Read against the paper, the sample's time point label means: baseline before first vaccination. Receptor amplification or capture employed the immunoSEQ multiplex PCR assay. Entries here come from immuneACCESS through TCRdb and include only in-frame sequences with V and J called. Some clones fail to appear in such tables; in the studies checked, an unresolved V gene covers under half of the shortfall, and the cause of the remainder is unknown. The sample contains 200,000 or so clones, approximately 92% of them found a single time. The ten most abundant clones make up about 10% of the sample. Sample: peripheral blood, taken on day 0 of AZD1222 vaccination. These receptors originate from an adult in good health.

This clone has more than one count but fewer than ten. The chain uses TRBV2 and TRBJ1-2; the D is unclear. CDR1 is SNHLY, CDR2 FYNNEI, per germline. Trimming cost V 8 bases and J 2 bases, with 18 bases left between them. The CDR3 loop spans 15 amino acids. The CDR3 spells CASPIEEVPNYGYTF. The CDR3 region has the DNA TGTGCCAGCCCCATAGAGGAGGTCCCCAACTATGGCTACACCTTC.

As DNA, the CDR3 is TGTGCCAGCAGGCGGACAGGGATTTCGCTTCCTTTGAACACTGAAGCTTTCTTT. Translation gives CASRRTGISLPLNTEAFF. V usage is TRBV7-9 and J usage is TRBJ1-1; 8 bases fit TRBD1. This CDR3 region has 18 residues. Germline V gene sequence: CDR1 SEHNR, CDR2 FQNEAQ (reference sequence). Germline trimming cut 6 bases from V and 0 bases from J; bases unmatched to any gene: 15.

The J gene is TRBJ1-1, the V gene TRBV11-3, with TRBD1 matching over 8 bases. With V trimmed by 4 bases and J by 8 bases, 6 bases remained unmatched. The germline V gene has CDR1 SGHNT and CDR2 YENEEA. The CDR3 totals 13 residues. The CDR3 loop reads CASSSRRDREAFF. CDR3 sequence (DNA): TGTGCCAGCAGCTCCCGAAGGGACAGGGAAGCTTTCTTT.

CDR3: CASSLRDRTVYGYTF. The CDR3 DNA reads TGTGCCAGCAGCTTACGGGACCGGACAGTTTATGGCTACACCTTC. This chain joins TRBV7-2 and TRBJ1-2; possibly TRBD1 for D (6 bases). CDR1 is SGHTA and CDR2 is FQGNSA in the germline V gene. The CDR3 consists of 15 residues. Trimming took 2 bases from V and 5 from J, leaving 15 bases between them.

The CDR3 sequence is CATQDGTGAYEQYF. The CDR3 DNA sequence: TGTGCCACCCAGGACGGGACAGGGGCCTACGAGCAGTACTTC. V usage is TRBV7-6 and J usage is TRBJ2-7, with TRBD1 matching 10 bases. The germline V gene has CDR1 SGHVS and CDR2 FNYEAQ. The CDR3 spans 14 residues. V shed 10 bases and J 2 bases; nucleotides not matched to a gene: 8.

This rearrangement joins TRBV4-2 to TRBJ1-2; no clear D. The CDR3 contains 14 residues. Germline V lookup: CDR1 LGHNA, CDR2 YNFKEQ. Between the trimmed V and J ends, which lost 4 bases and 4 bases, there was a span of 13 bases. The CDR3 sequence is CASSRSASGYGYTF. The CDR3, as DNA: TGTGCCAGCAGCCGGAGCGCTTCGGGCTATGGCTACACCTTC.

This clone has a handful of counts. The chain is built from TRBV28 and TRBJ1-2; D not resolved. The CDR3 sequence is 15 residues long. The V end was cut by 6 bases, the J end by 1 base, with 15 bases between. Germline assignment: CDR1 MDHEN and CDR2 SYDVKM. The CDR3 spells CASRPPGSFNYGYTF. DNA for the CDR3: TGTGCCAGCAGGCCACCCGGATCCTTTAACTATGGCTACACCTTC.

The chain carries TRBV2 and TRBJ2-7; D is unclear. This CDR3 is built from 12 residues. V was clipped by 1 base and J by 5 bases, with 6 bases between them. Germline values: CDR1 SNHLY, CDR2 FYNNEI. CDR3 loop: CASSEGGHEQYV. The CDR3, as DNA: TGTGCCAGCAGTGAAGGGGGTCACGAGCAGTACGTC.

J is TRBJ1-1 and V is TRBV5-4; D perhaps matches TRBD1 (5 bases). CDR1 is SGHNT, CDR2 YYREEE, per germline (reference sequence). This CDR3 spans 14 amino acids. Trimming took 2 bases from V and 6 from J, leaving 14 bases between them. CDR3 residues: CASSLGTGRPEAFF. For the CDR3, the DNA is TGTGCCAGCAGCTTAGGAACGGGACGCCCTGAAGCTTTCTTT.

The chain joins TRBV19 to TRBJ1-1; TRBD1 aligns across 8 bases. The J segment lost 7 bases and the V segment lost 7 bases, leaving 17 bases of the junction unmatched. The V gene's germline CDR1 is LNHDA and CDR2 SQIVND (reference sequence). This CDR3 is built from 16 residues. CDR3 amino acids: CASTAYEVSDRGEAFF. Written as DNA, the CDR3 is TGTGCCAGTACCGCATATGAGGTTTCAGACAGGGGTGAAGCTTTCTTT.

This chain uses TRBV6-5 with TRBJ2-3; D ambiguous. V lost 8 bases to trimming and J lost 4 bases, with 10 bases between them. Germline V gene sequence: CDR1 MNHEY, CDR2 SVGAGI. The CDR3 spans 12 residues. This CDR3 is CASRREADTQYF. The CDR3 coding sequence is TGTGCCAGCCGCCGAGAAGCAGATACGCAGTATTTT.

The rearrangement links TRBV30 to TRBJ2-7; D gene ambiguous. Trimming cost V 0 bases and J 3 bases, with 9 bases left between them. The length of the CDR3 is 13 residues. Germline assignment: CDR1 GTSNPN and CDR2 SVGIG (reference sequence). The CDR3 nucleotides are TGTGCCTGGAGTGTAGGCCAGGTCTACGAGCAGTACTTC. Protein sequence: CAWSVGQVYEQYF. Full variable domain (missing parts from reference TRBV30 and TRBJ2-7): SQTIHQWPATLVQPVGSPLSLECTVEGTSNPNLYWYRQAAGRGLQLLFYSVGIGQISSEVPQNLSASRPQDRQFILSSKKLLLSDSGFYLCAWSVGQVYEQYFGPGTRLTVT.

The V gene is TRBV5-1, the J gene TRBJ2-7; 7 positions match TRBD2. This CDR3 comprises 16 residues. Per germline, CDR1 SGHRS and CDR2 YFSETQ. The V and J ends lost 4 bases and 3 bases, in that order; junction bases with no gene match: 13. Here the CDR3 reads CASSVPEPGLFYEQYF. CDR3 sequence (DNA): TGCGCCAGCAGCGTACCGGAACCGGGACTATTCTACGAGCAGTACTTC.

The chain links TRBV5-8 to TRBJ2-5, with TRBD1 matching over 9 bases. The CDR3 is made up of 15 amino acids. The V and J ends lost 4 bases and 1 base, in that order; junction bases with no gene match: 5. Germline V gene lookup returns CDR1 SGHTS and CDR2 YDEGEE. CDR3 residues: CASSRGQGGQETQYF. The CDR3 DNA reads TGTGCCAGCAGCCGGGGACAGGGAGGCCAAGAGACCCAGTACTTC. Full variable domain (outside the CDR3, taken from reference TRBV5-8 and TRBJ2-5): EAGVTQSPTHLIKTRGQQATLRCSPISGHTSVYWYQQALGLGLQFLLWYDEGEERNRGNFPPRFSGRQFPNYSSELNVNALELEDSALYLCASSRGQGGQETQYFGPGTRLLVL.

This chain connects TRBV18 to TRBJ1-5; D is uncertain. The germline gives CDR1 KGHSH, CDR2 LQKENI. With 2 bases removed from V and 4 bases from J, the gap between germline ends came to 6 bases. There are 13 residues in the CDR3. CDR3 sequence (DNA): TGTGCCAGCTCACCAGGGAGAAATCAGCCCCAGCATTTT. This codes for CASSPGRNQPQHF.

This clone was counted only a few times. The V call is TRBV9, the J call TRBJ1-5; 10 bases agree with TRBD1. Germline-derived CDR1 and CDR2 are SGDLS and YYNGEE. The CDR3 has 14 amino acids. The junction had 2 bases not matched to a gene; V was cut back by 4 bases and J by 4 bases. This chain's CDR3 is CASSRGQGNQPQHF. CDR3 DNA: TGTGCCAGCAGCCGGGGACAGGGGAATCAGCCCCAGCATTTT.

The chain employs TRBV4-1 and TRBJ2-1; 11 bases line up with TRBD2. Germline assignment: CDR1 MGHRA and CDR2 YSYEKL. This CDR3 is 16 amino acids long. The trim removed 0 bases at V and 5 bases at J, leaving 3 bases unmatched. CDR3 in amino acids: CASSQEGLADNNEQFF. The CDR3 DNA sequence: TGCGCCAGCAGCCAAGAGGGACTAGCGGATAACAATGAGCAGTTCTTC.

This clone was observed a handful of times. This CDR3 reads CATVHVQGAGGELFF. CDR3 bases: TGTGCCACCGTTCACGTCCAGGGGGCGGGTGGGGAGCTGTTTTTT. J is TRBJ2-2 and V is TRBV10-3, with 8 bases lining up with TRBD1. The CDR3 has 15 residues. The junction had 15 bases not matched to a gene; V was cut back by 10 bases and J by 8 bases. From germline, CDR1 is ENHRY and CDR2 SYGVKD.

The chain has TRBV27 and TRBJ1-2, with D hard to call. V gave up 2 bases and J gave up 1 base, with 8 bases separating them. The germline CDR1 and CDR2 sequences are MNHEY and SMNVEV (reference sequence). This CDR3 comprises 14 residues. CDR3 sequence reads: CASSLAAGNYGYTF. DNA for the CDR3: TGTGCCAGCAGTTTAGCGGCGGGTAACTATGGCTACACCTTC.

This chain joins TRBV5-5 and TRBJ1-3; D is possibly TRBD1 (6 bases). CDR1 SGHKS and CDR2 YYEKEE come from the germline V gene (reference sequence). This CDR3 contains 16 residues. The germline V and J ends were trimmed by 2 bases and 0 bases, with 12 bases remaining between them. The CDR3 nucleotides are TGTGCCAGCAGCTTTCCCGGGGGCCGCTCTGGAAACACCATATATTTT. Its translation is CASSFPGGRSGNTIYF.

CDR3 sequence: CASSIWGNEKLFF. For the CDR3, the DNA is TGTGCCAGTAGTATTTGGGGAAATGAAAAACTGTTTTTT. The chain employs TRBV19 and TRBJ1-4; D remains unclear. The CDR3 consists of 13 residues. Looked up from germline, CDR1 is LNHDA and CDR2 is SQIVND (reference sequence). Deletions cut 3 bases from V and 5 bases from J, with 7 bases between.

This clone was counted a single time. CDR3 amino acids: CASTGAGASTDTQYF. For the CDR3, the DNA is TGTGCCAGCACCGGAGCGGGAGCGAGCACAGATACGCAGTATTTT. The rearrangement joins TRBV2 to TRBJ2-3; 8 positions match TRBD2. The germline V gene has CDR1 SNHLY and CDR2 FYNNEI. This CDR3 region has 15 residues. The trim removed 7 bases at V and 0 bases at J, leaving 6 bases unmatched.

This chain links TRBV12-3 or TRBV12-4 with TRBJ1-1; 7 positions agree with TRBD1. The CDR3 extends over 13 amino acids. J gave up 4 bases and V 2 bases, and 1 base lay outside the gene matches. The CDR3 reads CASSLSGGTEAFF. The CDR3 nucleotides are TGTGCCAGCAGTTTATCAGGGGGCACTGAAGCTTTCTTT.

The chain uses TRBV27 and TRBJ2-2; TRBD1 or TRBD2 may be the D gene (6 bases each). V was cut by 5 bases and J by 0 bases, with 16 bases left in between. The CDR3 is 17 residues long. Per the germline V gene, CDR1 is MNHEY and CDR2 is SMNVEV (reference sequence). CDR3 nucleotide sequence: TGTGCCAGCAGTAATAGGAGGGACACCGCGAACACCGGGGAGCTGTTTTTT. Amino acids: CASSNRRDTANTGELFF.

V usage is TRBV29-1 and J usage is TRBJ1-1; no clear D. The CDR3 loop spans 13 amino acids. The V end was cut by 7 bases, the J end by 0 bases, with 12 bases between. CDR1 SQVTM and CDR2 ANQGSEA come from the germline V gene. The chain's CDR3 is CSGQADLNTEAFF. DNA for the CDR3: TGCAGCGGCCAAGCGGATTTGAACACTGAAGCTTTCTTT.

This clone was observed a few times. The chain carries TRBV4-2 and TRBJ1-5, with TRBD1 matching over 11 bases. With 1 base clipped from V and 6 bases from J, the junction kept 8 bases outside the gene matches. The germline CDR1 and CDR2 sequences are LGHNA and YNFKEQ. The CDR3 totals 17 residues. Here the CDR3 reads CASSQVGRTGGPQPQHF. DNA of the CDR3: TGTGCCAGCAGCCAAGTAGGTCGGACAGGGGGCCCTCAGCCCCAGCATTTT.

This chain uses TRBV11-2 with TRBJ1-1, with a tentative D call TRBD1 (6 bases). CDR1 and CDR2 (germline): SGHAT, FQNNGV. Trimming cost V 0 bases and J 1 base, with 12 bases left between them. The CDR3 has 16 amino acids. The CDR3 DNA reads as TGTGCCAGCAGCTTAGAGTGGGGGGCGCGGAACACTGAAGCTTTCTTT. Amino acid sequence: CASSLEWGARNTEAFF.

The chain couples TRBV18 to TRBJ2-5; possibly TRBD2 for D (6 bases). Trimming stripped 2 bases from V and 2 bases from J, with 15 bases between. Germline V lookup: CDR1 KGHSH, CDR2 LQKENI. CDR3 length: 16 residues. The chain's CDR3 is CASSPNYGGVQETQYF. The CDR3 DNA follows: TGTGCCAGCTCACCAAACTACGGCGGGGTACAAGAGACCCAGTACTTC.

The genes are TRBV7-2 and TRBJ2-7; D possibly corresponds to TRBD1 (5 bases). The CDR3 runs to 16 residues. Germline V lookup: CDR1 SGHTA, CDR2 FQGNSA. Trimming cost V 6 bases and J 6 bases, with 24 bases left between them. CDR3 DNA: TGTGCCAGCAGTCCCCAGGGTGTACTCATCTCGAGCGAGCAGTACTTC. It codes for CASSPQGVLISSEQYF.

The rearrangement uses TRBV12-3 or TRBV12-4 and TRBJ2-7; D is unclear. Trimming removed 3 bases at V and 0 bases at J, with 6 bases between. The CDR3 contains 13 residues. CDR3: CASSFGPSYEQYV. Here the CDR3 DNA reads TGTGCCAGCAGTTTTGGGCCCTCCTACGAGCAGTACGTC.